The rows below give T cell receptor beta chains drawn from one sample of a study of T cell repertoires in aging, cancer and after chemotherapy. TCRdb passed the multiplex PCR reads through MiXCR, listing each CDR3 protein once. The table records 2,000 to 2,500 distinct CDR3 sequences, approximately 25% of them present only once. The source material was blood. Receptor source: a human donor with a solid tumor. Both conserved end residues are trimmed from each CDR3. Fields, in order: V gene, D gene, J gene, CDR3 protein. The D gene is left open where the match is weak.

>TRBV12-3/TRBV12-4|NA|TRBJ2-3
ASRDTDTQY
>TRBV20-1|NA|TRBJ1-2
SARDPTGGVDGYT
>TRBV10-3|NA|TRBJ2-7
ASKDGPYEQY
>TRBV6-2/TRBV6-3|NA|TRBJ2-3
ASGAGYNTDTQY
>TRBV7-3|TRBD1|TRBJ1-1
ASSVGGLNTEAF
>TRBV30|NA|TRBJ2-2
AWTSVYTGELF
>TRBV12-3/TRBV12-4|TRBD1|TRBJ1-5
ASSLSGQGASLSQH
>TRBV27|NA|TRBJ1-2
ASSLNGGSGYT
>TRBV7-6|TRBD1|TRBJ1-1
ASSQGQATNTEAF
>TRBV7-7|TRBD2|TRBJ2-1
ASSLERGVEQF
>TRBV11-2|NA|TRBJ2-1
ASSLGGPQNEQF
>TRBV6-5|NA|TRBJ1-4
ATTPTAGGEKLF
>TRBV4-2|NA|TRBJ2-7
ASSHPDRSNDEQY
>TRBV27|TRBD2|TRBJ2-6
ASTSSSGRNGANVLT
>TRBV19|NA|TRBJ2-3
ASSPRRGTTDTQY
>TRBV6-1|NA|TRBJ1-2
ASSERDIWGYT
>TRBV18|NA|TRBJ1-3
ASSPQGNTIY
>TRBV5-1|TRBD2|TRBJ2-3
ASSLELAGASDTQY
>TRBV19|TRBD1|TRBJ1-5
ASSWAGGRIQPQH
>TRBV20-1|NA|TRBJ1-2
SVRGRYSNYGYT
>TRBV2|TRBD1|TRBJ2-5
ASRDRGGETQY
>TRBV19|NA|TRBJ1-5
ASSISGSNQPQH
>TRBV30|NA|TRBJ2-3
AWTARGTDTQY
>TRBV7-9|TRBD1|TRBJ1-1
ASRDRGRRAF
>TRBV19|NA|TRBJ2-2
ASIIWQRDTGELF
>TRBV12-5|NA|TRBJ2-5
ASGLGSVETQY
>TRBV7-6|TRBD2|TRBJ2-3
ASSLGYSRGGTDTQY
>TRBV27|TRBD1|TRBJ1-5
ASSLTGHQPQH
>TRBV20-1|NA|TRBJ1-6
SAATGGGAYNSPLH
>TRBV6-1|TRBD1|TRBJ1-2
ASSVEQGANYGYT
>TRBV6-1|TRBD1|TRBJ2-5
ASSVQGARETQY
>TRBV7-9|TRBD2|TRBJ2-3
ASSSSPLAGGR
>TRBV12-3/TRBV12-4|NA|TRBJ2-2
ASSLWEDTGELF
>TRBV29-1|NA|TRBJ1-1
SVTGDFAYTEAF
>TRBV6-5|TRBD1|TRBJ1-6
ASSYSRTGSLNSPLH
>TRBV20-1|TRBD1|TRBJ1-1
SAEDRMNTEAF
>TRBV5-1|TRBD2|TRBJ2-7
ASSRTSGSNEQY
>TRBV7-9|TRBD1|TRBJ1-2
ASSLDTGGSKYGYT
>TRBV19|TRBD1|TRBJ2-7
ASSAGQGAGYYEQY